The clone carrying this T cell receptor (beta chain) has only a few counts. As yet, its antigen is unknown. Primers used in a second PCR of about 7 to 12 cycles were a sample-barcoded 5' primer and a J-beta primer mix. TCRdb reprocessed the 5' RACE reads via MiXCR and lists one record per CDR3 protein. The sample shows around 2 million distinct CDR3 sequences, approximately 40% of them seen only once. Isolation of PBMCs gave at least 7 million cells per sample. This record belongs to a study of blood T cells in healthy people across ages. Study-wide context: About one barcoded TCR beta cDNA was captured per two T cells. Overall study findings and caveats: Per million T cells, TCR beta diversity dropped roughly linearly as age increased.

Germline V gene sequence: CDR1 SGHNT, CDR2 YENEEA. V was shortened by 4 bases and J by 0 bases, with 9 bases between the two germline ends. CDR3 length: 15 residues. This receptor was taken from a human donor in good health. The J gene is TRBJ1-4, the V gene TRBV11-3; maybe TRBD1 (6 bases). The sample comprised blood. In DNA form, the CDR3 reads TGTGCCAGCAGCTGGGGGGCGGCAACTAATGAAAAACTGTTTTTT. Translating it yields CASSWGAATNEKLFF.